Sequencing of this TCR beta chain was carried out in a study of Graves' ophthalmopathy and Graves' hyperthyroidism. As the template, RNA transcripts were used to amplify TCR beta CDR3 regions. RT-PCR was first run with HTBI primers, then multiplex PCR in a second round. TCRdb re-analysed the multiplex PCR reads in MiXCR, keeping a single row per CDR3 protein. The sample has a few hundred thousand distinct CDR3 sequences; around 21% are singletons. General study findings and limits: From stable hyperthyroidism, ophthalmopathy was separated by a 13-signature model with 87.88% sensitivity and roughly 81% specificity.

The CDR3 is 16 amino acids. The germline V and J ends were trimmed by 2 bases and 2 bases, with 16 bases remaining between them. Per the germline V gene, CDR1 is MNHEY and CDR2 is SMNVEV (reference sequence). Comment on this clonotype: The target antigen is unknown.

Input material: peripheral blood. The chain links TRBV27 to TRBJ2-7; the D gene is possibly TRBD1 (7 bases). The TCR originated in a woman between 18 and 30 years old with stable Graves' hyperthyroidism. The chain's CDR3 is CASSLTGEDETYEQYF. The CDR3 nucleotides are TGTGCCAGCAGTTTAACAGGGGAGGATGAAACCTACGAGCAGTACTTC.